The clone carrying this TCR beta chain was detected only a few times. A read error may be the cause here, since a much bigger clone is one base away. The CDR3 loop spans 15 amino acids. J lost 3 bases, V lost 5 bases, and 5 bases had no gene match. Germline lookup yields CDR1 SGHTA and CDR2 FQGNSA. A sample-barcoded 5' primer and a J-beta primer mix were used in a second PCR of roughly 7 to 11 cycles. Template switching added a 12-random-nucleotide identifier to every cDNA molecule. TCRdb used MiXCR to reprocess the 5' RACE reads, holding one entry per CDR3 protein. The sample has around 620,000 distinct CDR3 sequences, approximately 27% seen once. At least 7 million PBMCs were isolated per sample. The entry originates in a study of blood T cells in healthy people across ages. Study background: Capture via template switching afforded approximately one barcoded beta molecule per two T cells.

The origin of this receptor is a woman in her seventies in good health. Sequencing was performed on blood. The V call is TRBV7-2, the J call TRBJ1-4, with TRBD1 matching over 8 bases. In DNA form, the CDR3 reads TGTGCCAGCAGCAAAAGGACAGGGCCTAATGAAAAACTGTTTTTT. Its protein is CASSKRTGPNEKLFF.